This is a list of T cell receptor beta chains from one sample in a study of T cells in localized non-small cell lung cancer. The method was immunoSEQ multiplex PCR; TCRdb's version includes in-frame clones alone and lacks a portion of them. The sample shows about 6,000 clones, around 41% of them seen only once. This specimen consisted of lung tumor tissue, obtained before any cancer treatment. These receptors came from a woman aged 40-69 years with stage II squamous cell lung carcinoma. Each CDR3 is given with its conserved first and last residue. The order of the fields is CDR3 length, D gene, V gene, J gene, clone size, CDR3 DNA, CDR3 protein. A D gene is named only where the DNA matches it firmly. Not all rows give a size; the values are once, few, many and, for expanded clones, a class.

>15|-|TRBV28|TRBJ1-2|-
TGTGCCAGCAGTGCCTCTACCGGGGCAGGCGATGGCTACACCTTC
CASSASTGAGDGYTF
>17|-|TRBV1|TRBJ1-3|few
TGCGCCAGCAGCCAACTTAGGACGGCCGGCTCTGGAAACACCATATATTTT
CASSQLRTAGSGNTIYF
>14|TRBD1|TRBV5-1|TRBJ1-2|few
TGCGCCAGCAGCTTGACAGGGGGACCCTATGGCTACACCTTC
CASSLTGGPYGYTF
>17|TRBD1|TRBV11-3|TRBJ2-5|-
TGTGCCAGCAGCTTGGGGGGACAGGGTGTAATTTCGGAGACCCAGTACTTC
CASSLGGQGVISETQYF
>15|-|TRBV16|TRBJ1-1|-
TGTGCCAGCAGCCAACAGCCCGACTTGAACACTGAAGCTTTCTTT
CASSQQPDLNTEAFF
>14|TRBD1|TRBV9|TRBJ1-3|-
TGTGCCAGCAGTGGACAGGGCTCTGGAAACACCATATATTTT
CASSGQGSGNTIYF
>14|TRBD2|TRBV11-3|TRBJ2-5|few
TGTGCCAGCAGCTCGACTAGCCGATACGGGACCCAGTACTTC
CASSSTSRYGTQYF
>14|-|TRBV7-1|TRBJ2-4|-
TGTGCCAGCAGCTTAGGGCCTCAACCGAACATTCAGTACTTC
CASSLGPQPNIQYF
>17|-|TRBV7-5|TRBJ2-3|few
TGTGCCAGCAGCTTAGGGCTAGCGGGGGCCACCACAGATACGCAGTATTTT
CASSLGLAGATTDTQYF
>18|TRBD1|TRBV19|TRBJ1-1|-
TGTGCCAGTAGTATCTTAGGACAGGGGACGGGGATGAACACTGAAGCTTTCTTT
CASSILGQGTGMNTEAFF
>12|-|TRBV30|TRBJ1-1|-
TGTGCCTGGAGTTTCCAGGACACTGAAGCTTTCTTT
CAWSFQDTEAFF
>14|TRBD1|TRBV29-1|TRBJ1-4|-
TGCAGCGTTGGGACAGGGGGAATTAATGAAAAACTGTTTTTT
CSVGTGGINEKLFF
>13|-|TRBV9|TRBJ2-7|-
TGTGCCAGCAGTGTTCAGGGGAGCGGGGAGCAGTACTTC
CASSVQGSGEQYF
>14|-|TRBV19|TRBJ1-2|-
TGTGCCAGTAGTCCACGGACGGGGAACTATGGCTACACCTTC
CASSPRTGNYGYTF
>13|-|TRBV30|TRBJ2-7|few
TGTGCCTGGAGCGGATATTCCTCCTACGAGCAGTACTTC
CAWSGYSSYEQYF
>13|TRBD1|TRBV25-1|TRBJ1-1|-
TGTGCCAGCAGCCCTGCGGGACAGTCTGAAGCTTTCTTT
CASSPAGQSEAFF
>11|-|TRBV6-4|TRBJ1-2|-
TGTGCCAGCCTTGGGTTTGCTGGCTACACCTTC
CASLGFAGYTF
>16|TRBD2|TRBV9|TRBJ2-1|-
TGTGCCAGCAGCGTAGAAGCGGGAACTTCCTACAATGAGCAGTTCTTC
CASSVEAGTSYNEQFF
>13|-|TRBV25-1|TRBJ1-5|-
TGTGCCAGCAGTGAGATGGGCAATCAGCCCCAGCATTTT
CASSEMGNQPQHF
>12|-|TRBV28|TRBJ1-5|few
TGTGCCAGCAGCTCAAGCGGACGGCCCCAGCATTTT
CASSSSGRPQHF
>14|-|TRBV11-1|TRBJ2-1|-
TGTGCCAGCAGCTTAGCGGGAGGCTACAATGAGCAGTTCTTC
CASSLAGGYNEQFF
>14|-|TRBV19|TRBJ1-4|-
TGTGCCAGTAGTATTAAGCTGGGTCAGGGAGAGGTGTTTTTT
CASSIKLGQGEVFF
>15|-|TRBV25-1|TRBJ2-5|-
TGTGCCAGCAAGAGGGACGGAACGAAGGCAGAGACCCAGTACTTC
CASKRDGTKAETQYF
>13|-|TRBV29-1|TRBJ2-3|few
TGCAGCGTCCCCAGTCCCAGCACAGATACGCAGTATTTT
CSVPSPSTDTQYF
>12|-|TRBV30|TRBJ2-7|few
TGTGCCTGGAGTGCCCACAGGGACGAGCAGTACTTC
CAWSAHRDEQYF
>13|-|TRBV8-2|TRBJ1-4|-
TGTGCCAGCAGTCCGCTGGACAGGGCGAAACTGTTTTTT
CASSPLDRAKLFF
>19|TRBD2|TRBV6-8|TRBJ2-5|few
TGTGCCAGCAGCGAATTATGGGGGACTAGCGCCCGAAAGCTAGAGACCCAGTACTTC
CASSELWGTSARKLETQYF